This TCR beta chain was obtained from a study of blood T cell repertoires in COVID-19. Overall study context: Spain, Italy and the United States supplied samples that represented acute and convalescent COVID-19. The cDNA or gDNA used as material had been derived from T cells, B-cell-depleted T cells, or PBMCs.

Authors' methods: Reference gene primer amplification yielded estimated nucleated cell counts. Using immunoSEQ multiplex PCR, the repertoire was profiled, and TCRdb retains in-frame clones only, with some absent. V and J calls and clone size are given by that table; D and trimming were obtained from the DNA. The sample comprises around 53,000 clones, roughly 77% of which are singletons, and about 45% rests with the top ten. The CDR3 length is 15 residues. Trimming cost V 4 bases and J 1 base, with 8 bases left between them. In germline, CDR1 is LGHDT, CDR2 YNNKEL (reference sequence). The chain employs TRBV3-1 (or the pseudogene TRBV3-2) and TRBJ2-6; D is ambiguous. This TCR was sampled from a man in his 70s with active or convalescent COVID-19. The source material was peripheral blood. The CDR3 loop reads CASSPRPSGANVLTF. The CDR3 nucleotides are TGTGCCAGCAGCCCTCGTCCGTCTGGGGCCAACGTCCTGACTTTC.